The 14 T cell receptor beta chains below all came from one sample that was sequenced in a study of blood T cells in healthy people across ages. Primers used in a second PCR of about 6 to 11 cycles were a sample-barcoded 5' primer and a J-beta primer mix. MiXCR, run by TCRdb on the 5' RACE reads, gives a single entry per CDR3 protein. The sample consists of over a million distinct CDR3 sequences, 55% to 75% of them appearing once. The sample comprised blood. Receptor source: a man younger than 30 in good health.

The V call is TRBV12-3 or TRBV12-4, the J call TRBJ2-1; D remains unclear. There are 15 residues in the CDR3. V was cut by 6 bases and J by 5 bases, with 17 bases left in between. CDR3 loop: CASSPGVGAHNEQFF. The CDR3, as DNA: TGTGCCAGCAGCCCCGGTGTAGGAGCGCACAATGAGCAGTTCTTC.

The rearrangement links TRBV12-3 or TRBV12-4 to TRBJ2-7, with D possibly being TRBD2 (7 bases). The J call is in doubt because the DNA end fits TRBJ2-5 better. The CDR3 covers 15 residues. CDR3 protein: CASSRGGGGRKTQYF. DNA of the CDR3: TGTGCCAGCAGTAGGGGGGGCGGGGGAAGAAAGACCCAGTACTTC.

V usage is TRBV16 and J usage is TRBJ1-5, with D possibly matching TRBD1 (6 bases). The germline V gene encodes CDR1 KGHSY and CDR2 FQNENV. CDR3 length: 17 residues. V lost 0 bases to trimming and J lost 1 base, with 13 bases between them. This CDR3 is CASSQSVGGLSNQPQHF. CDR3 in DNA: TGTGCCAGCAGCCAATCTGTCGGGGGGCTGAGCAATCAGCCCCAGCATTTT.

There are a few counts of this clonotype. The rearrangement links TRBV6-1 to TRBJ1-5; D gene ambiguous. The CDR3 spans 12 residues. From germline, CDR1 is MNHNS and CDR2 SASEGT. V gave up 5 bases and J gave up 7 bases, with 9 bases separating them. The CDR3 nucleotides read TGTGCCAGCAGTTTAGTTAGACAGCCCCAGCATTTT. It yields the protein CASSLVRQPQHF.

The V call is TRBV6-1, the J call TRBJ1-6; D is ambiguous. This CDR3 spans 15 amino acids. V gave up 5 bases and J gave up 5 bases, with 13 bases separating them. Germline V gene lookup returns CDR1 MNHNS and CDR2 SASEGT. The CDR3 protein is CASSMADPNNSPLHF. The CDR3 DNA sequence: TGTGCCAGCAGTATGGCGGACCCCAATAATTCACCCCTCCACTTT.

The chain has TRBV6-5 and TRBJ1-4, with no clear D. Looked up from germline, CDR1 is MNHEY and CDR2 is SVGAGI. The CDR3 covers 14 residues. Trimming took off 4 bases at V and 6 bases at J, with 12 bases between the two ends. This chain's CDR3 is CASSLTDGYEKLFF. DNA of the CDR3: TGTGCCAGCAGTTTGACGGACGGCTATGAAAAACTGTTTTTT.

V is TRBV20-1 and J is TRBJ2-4, with 12 bases that match TRBD2. The J call is uncertain, as TRBJ2-7 better fits the DNA end. This CDR3 comprises 16 residues. Germline V gene lookup returns CDR1 DFQATT and CDR2 SNEGSKA (reference sequence). The CDR3 sequence is CSARDVGLAGPYEQYF. DNA for the CDR3: TGCAGTGCTAGAGATGTAGGACTAGCGGGACCCTACGAGCAGTACTTC.

The chain links TRBV6-5 to TRBJ2-3; D gene uncertain. Germline CDR1 MNHEY, CDR2 SVGAGI. This CDR3 has 13 amino acids. Trimming removed 6 bases from V and 8 bases from J, with 15 bases in between. The CDR3 region is CASSRSRVGTQYF. The CDR3 coding sequence is TGTGCCAGCAGCCGGAGCAGAGTTGGTACGCAGTATTTT.

This clonotype was counted only a few times. This sequence joins TRBV20-1 and TRBJ2-5; D ambiguous. The CDR3 is made up of 11 amino acids. From germline, CDR1 is DFQATT and CDR2 SNEGSKA (reference sequence). V was cut by 5 bases and J by 8 bases, with 12 bases left in between. The CDR3 region has the DNA TGCAGTGCTGGCAAACCGGGCACCCAGTACTTC. Translation: CSAGKPGTQYF.

This chain uses TRBV2 with TRBJ2-1; 8 positions match TRBD1. Germline CDR1 is SNHLY and CDR2 is FYNNEI. V lost 6 bases to trimming and J lost 8 bases; unmatched junction nucleotides: 9. The CDR3 spans 14 residues. The chain's CDR3 is CASRSDRDIDEQFF. In DNA, the CDR3 is TGTGCCAGCAGATCGGACAGGGATATCGATGAGCAGTTCTTC.

The chain couples TRBV9 to TRBJ1-2; 9 bases are shared with TRBD1. The germline V gene has CDR1 SGDLS and CDR2 YYNGEE. The CDR3 length is 15 residues. V gave up 6 bases and J gave up 5 bases; unmatched junction bases: 11. The CDR3 region is CASNRRDRAFYGYTF. DNA of the CDR3: TGTGCCAGCAATCGACGGGACAGGGCCTTTTATGGCTACACCTTC.

The J gene is TRBJ1-3, the V gene TRBV15, with D unclear. CDR1 LNHNV and CDR2 YYDKDF come from the germline V gene (reference sequence). V was clipped by 5 bases and J by 0 bases, with 5 bases between them. This CDR3 comprises 13 residues. CDR3 in DNA: TGTGCCACCAGCCCGAACTCTGGAAACACCATATATTTT. Its protein is CATSPNSGNTIYF.

This clonotype was counted only a few times. The V call is TRBV29-1, the J call TRBJ1-2, with D maybe TRBD1 (6 bases). This CDR3 is 12 amino acids long. The germline V gene has CDR1 SQVTM and CDR2 ANQGSEA. V lost 6 bases and J 4 bases, leaving 12 bases between the germline ends. The CDR3 loop is CSVPGESYGYTF. In DNA, the CDR3 is TGCAGCGTCCCAGGGGAATCCTATGGCTACACCTTC.

The rearrangement links TRBV9 to TRBJ2-7; possibly TRBD1 for D (6 bases). The germline CDR1 and CDR2 sequences are SGDLS and YYNGEE. Trimming shortened V by 0 bases and J by 2 bases, and 9 bases separated the two germline ends. CDR3 length: 14 residues. CDR3 coding DNA: TGTGCCAGCAGCGTAGGACAGGCCACCTACGAGCAGTACTTC. Translated: CASSVGQATYEQYF.